What follows describes a single TCR beta chain. Regarding time point: pre-treatment sample, taken before nivolumab and TIL therapy. Pleural nodules or supraclavicular lymph nodes made up most of the excised metastases sampled. This record belongs to a study of TIL therapy for anti-PD-1-resistant metastatic lung cancer. Germline V gene lookup returns CDR1 PRHDT and CDR2 FYEKMQ (reference sequence). The V and J ends lost 3 bases and 4 bases, in that order; junction bases with no gene match: 6. The CDR3 runs to 16 residues. Sequencing used immunoSEQ v3. The protocol was immunoSEQ multiplex PCR, while the TCRdb copy is restricted to in-frame clones and leaves out a portion. The sample holds more than 9,000 clones, more than 70% seen once.

The material sequenced was tumor tissue, taken at baseline. The J gene is TRBJ2-3, the V gene TRBV13; TRBD2 aligns across 11 bases. This TCR came from a person aged 25 to 85 with non-small cell lung cancer. CDR3 coding DNA: TGTGCCAGCAGCTTCGGGACTAGCGGTAGGGCAGATACGCAGTATTTT. Translation gives CASSFGTSGRADTQYF.